A selection of T cell receptor beta chains follows, all from one sample in a study of regulatory T cells in long-lasting Graves disease. Each CDR3 protein is one row after TCRdb ran MiXCR on the multiplex PCR reads. The sample contains 200,000 to 300,000 distinct CDR3 sequences, over 20% of which appear only once. This material consisted of peripheral blood mononuclear cells (PBMCs), taken at new diagnosis, from a patient treated with antithyroid drugs. The receptors originated from a female donor with Graves disease. Both conserved end residues are part of each CDR3. The D gene is left open where the match is weak. Clone size is not always given. Where it is, it says once, few, many or a class for expanded clones.

size,D,V,J,CDR3,DNA
.,.,TRBV11-1,TRBJ1-6,CASSFGPVSSYNSPLHF,TGTGCCAGCAGCTTCGGACCGGTTAGCTCCTATAATTCACCCCTCCACTTT
.,TRBD1,TRBV28,TRBJ1-1,CASRDGRDRNTEAFF,TGTGCCAGCAGGGATGGACGGGACAGGAACACTGAAGCTTTCTTT
many,TRBD2,TRBV30,TRBJ2-5,CAWRSSGRSETQYF,TGTGCCTGGAGATCTAGCGGGAGGTCAGAGACCCAGTACTTC
.,TRBD2,TRBV27,TRBJ2-3,CASSSAGLAGGPGRTDTQYF,TGTGCCAGCAGTTCCGCGGGACTAGCGGGGGGGCCTGGGCGCACAGATACGCAGTATTTT
many,.,TRBV7-3,TRBJ2-7,CASSYPAYEQYF,TGTGCCAGCAGCTACCCCGCATACGAGCAGTACTTC
few,.,TRBV7-2,TRBJ2-1,CASSRHINEQFF,TGTGCCAGCAGCCGACACATAAATGAGCAGTTCTTC
many,.,TRBV12-3/TRBV12-4,TRBJ1-5,CASSYTWGTQPQHF,TGTGCCAGCAGTTACACATGGGGGACTCAGCCCCAGCATTTT
many,TRBD1,TRBV20-1,TRBJ2-5,CSVWRQGEETQYF,TGCAGTGTGTGGAGACAGGGGGAAGAGACCCAGTACTTC
many,TRBD2,TRBV6-1,TRBJ2-5,CASSEFTSGHQETQYF,TGTGCCAGCAGTGAATTCACTAGCGGCCATCAAGAGACCCAGTACTTC
.,.,TRBV5-8,TRBJ2-4,CASCRWGKNIQYF,TGTGCCAGCTGCCGATGGGGCAAAAACATTCAGTACTTC
.,TRBD1,TRBV7-2,TRBJ2-7,CASSTTGTDTYEQYF,TGTGCCAGCAGCACAACCGGGACAGACACCTACGAGCAGTACTTC
many,.,TRBV6-2/TRBV6-3,TRBJ2-7,CASSYDAPRQFSEQYF,TGTGCCAGCAGTTACGATGCCCCGAGACAGTTCTCCGAGCAGTACTTC
.,TRBD1,TRBV10-3,TRBJ1-1,CAIRRTGTNTEAFF,TGTGCCATCAGAAGGACAGGGACTAACACTGAAGCTTTCTTT
few,.,TRBV19,TRBJ2-1,CASSIDPRNEQFF,TGTGCCAGTAGTATAGATCCTAGGAATGAGCAGTTCTTC
many,.,TRBV30,TRBJ2-5,CAWSVLGGQETQYF,TGTGCCTGGAGTGTATTAGGGGGCCAAGAGACCCAGTACTTC
many,TRBD1,TRBV20-1,TRBJ1-5,CSSQGQGRTSNQPQHF,TGCAGTTCACAGGGACAGGGGAGAACAAGCAATCAGCCCCAGCATTTT
many,.,TRBV7-2,TRBJ2-3,CASSDRVDTQYF,TGTGCCAGCAGCGATAGAGTAGATACGCAGTATTTT
many,TRBD2,TRBV6-1,TRBJ2-1,CASSPTSGGTGEQFF,TGTGCCAGCAGTCCGACTAGCGGGGGGACTGGAGAGCAGTTCTTC
many,.,TRBV6-2/TRBV6-3,TRBJ2-3,CASSYDNRVVTDTQYF,TGTGCCAGCAGTTACGACAACAGGGTTGTCACAGATACGCAGTATTTT
.,TRBD2,TRBV20-1,TRBJ2-7,CSAREDPGTSGHEQYF,TGCAGTGCTAGAGAAGATCCCGGGACTAGCGGCCACGAGCAGTACTTC
.,.,TRBV29-1,TRBJ1-4,CSCSSVNEKLFF,TGCAGTTGCTCTTCGGTGAATGAAAAACTGTTTTTT
.,.,TRBV11-1,TRBJ2-7,CAGSSRLSYEPYF,TGTGCCGGCAGCTCCCGGCTCTCCTACGAGCCGTACTTC
.,.,TRBV12-3/TRBV12-4,TRBJ1-2,CASSGRLGYGYTF,TGTGCCAGCAGTGGGCGCTTGGGCTATGGCTACACCTTC
many,.,TRBV9,TRBJ1-1,CASTRGGQENTEAFF,TGTGCCAGCACCCGTGGAGGGCAGGAGAACACTGAAGCTTTCTTT
.,TRBD1,TRBV6-2/TRBV6-3,TRBJ1-1,CASSLDRARTEAFF,TGTGCCAGCAGTTTGGACAGGGCGCGGACTGAAGCTTTCTTT
many,.,TRBV11-2,TRBJ1-1,CASTPPRVGTEAFF,TGTGCCAGCACTCCGCCGAGGGTTGGAACTGAAGCTTTCTTT
many,.,TRBV6-6,TRBJ1-6,CASSYSSGRDSPLHF,TGTGCCAGCAGTTACTCGTCGGGCAGGGATTCACCCCTCCACTTT
.,TRBD1,TRBV6-2/TRBV6-3,TRBJ2-1,CASSEYRGQINEQFF,TGTGCCAGCAGCGAGTACAGGGGGCAGATCAATGAGCAGTTCTTC
many,.,TRBV20-1,TRBJ2-3,CSARDGSGSTDTQYF,TGCAGTGCTAGAGATGGTAGCGGTAGCACAGATACGCAGTATTTT
many,.,TRBV7-9,TRBJ1-1,CASSFPLGRPNTEAFF,TGTGCCAGCAGCTTCCCCTTAGGGCGGCCGAACACTGAAGCTTTCTTT
.,.,TRBV24-1,TRBJ2-7,CATSDLRGNSYEQYF,TGTGCCACCAGTGATTTGAGAGGAAACTCCTACGAGCAGTACTTC
many,.,TRBV28,TRBJ2-2,CASSLLGGELFF,TGTGCCAGCAGTTTACTGGGCGGGGAGCTGTTTTTT
few,.,TRBV6-1,TRBJ1-2,CASSLGWDYGYTF,TGTGCCAGCAGTCTGGGGTGGGACTATGGCTACACCTTC
once,TRBD1,TRBV7-2,TRBJ2-5,CASSARDRAETQYF,TGTGCCAGCAGCGCCCGGGACAGGGCTGAGACCCAGTACTTC
many,.,TRBV2,TRBJ1-1,CASRATMNTEAFF,TGTGCCAGCAGAGCGACCATGAACACTGAAGCTTTCTTT
many,.,TRBV20-1,TRBJ1-1,CSAARVLNTEAFF,TGCAGTGCGGCACGGGTTTTGAACACTGAAGCTTTCTTT
few,.,TRBV5-4,TRBJ2-4,CASSPWVAKNIQYF,TGTGCCAGCAGCCCCTGGGTAGCCAAAAACATTCAGTACTTC
.,TRBD2,TRBV20-1,TRBJ2-1,CSARDQLAGGSLLYNEQFF,TGCAGTGCTAGAGATCAACTAGCGGGGGGATCCCTTTTATACAATGAGCAGTTCTTC
.,TRBD1,TRBV5-6,TRBJ1-1,CASSPGTVNTEASF,TGTGCCAGCAGCCCAGGGACAGTGAACACTGAAGCTTCCTTT
few,.,TRBV7-6,TRBJ2-5,CASSFGPTGAETQYF,TGTGCCAGCAGCTTTGGGCCCACCGGGGCGGAGACCCAGTACTTC
many,TRBD2,TRBV7-2,TRBJ2-5,CASSQSGRETQYF,TGTGCCAGCAGCCAGAGCGGGAGGGAGACCCAGTACTTC
many,TRBD1,TRBV27,TRBJ1-5,CASSRTGEYQPQHF,TGTGCCAGCAGCCGGACAGGGGAGTATCAGCCCCAGCATTTT
many,TRBD1,TRBV2,TRBJ2-1,CASSGDRGPGSSYNEQFF,TGTGCCAGCAGCGGGGACAGGGGGCCAGGGAGCTCCTACAATGAGCAGTTCTTC
many,.,TRBV7-2,TRBJ2-7,CTSSSYGNEQYF,TGTACCAGCAGCTCATACGGGAACGAGCAGTACTTC
many,.,TRBV6-1,TRBJ1-1,CASIEGGGTEAFF,TGTGCCAGCATCGAGGGGGGTGGCACTGAAGCTTTCTTT
.,.,TRBV15,TRBJ2-2,CATSRTDFNTGELFF,TGTGCCACCAGCAGAACAGACTTCAACACCGGGGAGCTGTTTTTT
.,TRBD2,TRBV10-1,TRBJ2-3,CASSLVAGVRDTQYF,TGCGCCAGCTCCCTCGTAGCGGGGGTGAGAGATACGCAGTATTTT
.,TRBD2,TRBV5-1,TRBJ2-3,CASSLAAGTTDTQYF,TGCGCCAGCAGCTTGGCAGCGGGAACCACAGATACGCAGTATTTT
.,TRBD1,TRBV4-1,TRBJ1-5,CASSHAPDRVDQPRHF,TGCGCCAGCAGCCATGCTCCCGACAGGGTGGATCAGCCCCGGCATTTT
.,TRBD1,TRBV10-3,TRBJ2-1,CAISEQGIPDEQFF,TGTGCCATCAGTGAACAGGGGATCCCCGATGAGCAGTTCTTC
many,.,TRBV12-3/TRBV12-4,TRBJ2-4,CASSKRGGAPKNIQYF,TGTGCCAGCAGTAAAAGGGGGGGGGCGCCCAAAAACATTCAGTACTTC
many,.,TRBV7-3,TRBJ2-7,CASSSSPVDEQYF,TGTGCCAGCAGCTCTTCCCCGGTGGACGAGCAGTACTTC
many,.,TRBV11-3,TRBJ2-5,CASSLGGAGETQYF,TGTGCCAGCAGCTTAGGGGGAGCGGGAGAGACCCAGTACTTC
many,.,TRBV12-3/TRBV12-4,TRBJ1-2,CASSLGGLGYGYTF,TGTGCCAGCAGTTTAGGGGGTCTTGGCTATGGCTACACCTTC
many,TRBD2,TRBV28,TRBJ2-3,CASSPWDLAGATDTQYF,TGTGCCAGCAGCCCATGGGACCTAGCGGGGGCCACAGATACGCAGTATTTT
many,.,TRBV5-5,TRBJ2-5,CASSLEWGQETQYF,TGTGCCAGCAGCTTGGAATGGGGCCAAGAGACCCAGTACTTC
many,.,TRBV20-1,TRBJ2-3,CSARDPRDSTDTQYF,TGCAGTGCTAGAGATCCCCGGGATAGCACAGATACGCAGTATTTT